The 21 T cell receptor beta chains below all came from one sample that was sequenced in a study of blood T cell repertoires in COVID-19. Some clones are missing from TCRdb's copy, which holds only in-frame ones; the method was immunoSEQ multiplex PCR. This sample has 100,000 to 150,000 clones; about 90% occur once, and the top ten carry around 2%. Sequenced material: peripheral blood. The receptor source for this set is a man in his fifties with COVID-19, enrolled during active disease.

This chain links TRBV3-1 (or the pseudogene TRBV3-2) with TRBJ1-2, with 10 bases that match TRBD1. Losses at the gene ends were 4 bases for V and 8 bases for J; bases not matched to a gene: 10. There are 15 residues in the CDR3. CDR1 is LGHDT, CDR2 YNNKEL, per germline (reference sequence). In DNA, the CDR3 is TGTGCCAGCAGCCTATCGACAGGGGGCGAGGGAGGCTACACCTTC. Its protein product is CASSLSTGGEGGYTF.

V is TRBV4-2 and J is TRBJ1-6; D unclear. The V gene lost 1 base and the J gene lost 4 bases, with 11 bases spanning the gap. The CDR3 runs 16 residues. Per the germline V gene, CDR1 is LGHNA and CDR2 is YNFKEQ. CDR3 in amino acids: CASSQAAADYNSPLHF. The CDR3 DNA is TGTGCCAGCAGCCAAGCGGCGGCAGATTATAATTCACCCCTCCACTTT.

The chain combines TRBV6-5 with TRBJ2-5; no reliable D call. V lost 10 bases, J lost 2 bases, and 14 bases lay in between. CDR1 and CDR2 (germline): MNHEY, SVGAGI. The CDR3 runs 13 residues. The CDR3 loop is CATTKHTQETQYF. The CDR3 DNA reads TGTGCCACCACCAAACACACACAAGAGACCCAGTACTTC.

This chain uses TRBV9 with TRBJ2-3; 8 positions match TRBD1. CDR3 size: 15 residues. CDR1 and CDR2 (germline): SGDLS, YYNGEE. V shed 1 base and J 3 bases; nucleotides not matched to a gene: 4. CDR3 loop: CASSVIGQGTDTQYF. Written as DNA, the CDR3 is TGTGCCAGCAGCGTAATAGGACAGGGAACAGATACGCAGTATTTT.

In this sample, this clone turned up once. Its ends do not fully match the called genes, so a read error is possible. In DNA form, the CDR3 reads TGTGCCAGCAGCCTAGCCCTCTCGCGGATTGCAGATACGCAGTATTTT. As protein: CASSLALSRIADTQYF. V and J are TRBV7-2 and TRBJ2-3, with D perhaps TRBD2 (5 bases). This CDR3 spans 16 amino acids. Germline lookup yields CDR1 SGHTA and CDR2 FQGNSA.

The chain couples TRBV9 to TRBJ1-1, with 7 bases fitting TRBD1. V shed 3 bases and J 0 bases; nucleotides not matched to a gene: 5. The germline CDR1 and CDR2 sequences are SGDLS and YYNGEE. The CDR3 length is 15 residues. CDR3 protein: CASSAQTGMNTEAFF. In DNA, the CDR3 is TGTGCCAGCAGCGCCCAGACAGGGATGAACACTGAAGCTTTCTTT. Drawing the rest from reference TRBV9 and TRBJ1-1, the complete variable domain is DSGVTQTPKHLITATGQRVTLRCSPRSGDLSVYWYQQSLDQGLQFLIQYYNGEERAKGNILERFSAQQFPDLHSELNLSSLELGDSALYFCASSAQTGMNTEAFFGQGTRLTVV.

The chain couples TRBV4-2 to TRBJ2-3; TRBD2 matches at 10 bases. Per the germline V gene, CDR1 is LGHNA and CDR2 is YNFKEQ. The CDR3 runs 14 residues. Trimming cost V 5 bases and J 2 bases; bases outside gene matches: 1. CDR3 DNA sequence: TGTGCCAGCAGCGGACTAGCGGCCACAGATACGCAGTATTTT. Its protein is CASSGLAATDTQYF.

The rearrangement uses TRBV19 and TRBJ2-1, with 9 bases identical to TRBD2. Germline V gene sequence: CDR1 LNHDA, CDR2 SQIVND (reference sequence). Trimming removed 2 bases from V and 2 bases from J; junction bases left unmatched: 4. CDR3 size: 16 residues. The CDR3 DNA is TGTGCCAGTAGTATAAAGTTAGCGGGGGCCTACAATGAGCAGTTCTTC. This sequence encodes CASSIKLAGAYNEQFF.

The rearrangement uses TRBV2 and TRBJ1-3; D call uncertain. CDR3 length equals 16 residues. Trimming removed 2 bases from V and 0 bases from J, with 11 bases in between. CDR1 SNHLY and CDR2 FYNNEI come from the germline V gene. This chain's CDR3 is CASSEPGPNSGNTIYF. The CDR3 DNA sequence: TGTGCCAGCAGTGAACCTGGGCCGAACTCTGGAAACACCATATATTTT.

This clone was found once. The chain joins TRBV24-1 to TRBJ2-1; the match to TRBD2 covers 8 bases. Germline CDR1 KGHDR, CDR2 SFDVKD. Unmatched junction bases numbered 14, after V lost 3 bases and J lost 8 bases. The CDR3 length is 17 residues. The CDR3 here is CATSDPSLSGKGDEQFF. Here the CDR3 DNA reads TGTGCCACCAGTGATCCGTCCCTTAGCGGGAAGGGGGATGAGCAGTTCTTC.

The chain combines TRBV5-1 with TRBJ2-1; the match to TRBD2 covers 9 bases. This CDR3 is 16 amino acids long. Trimming at V came to 4 bases and at J to 2 bases, leaving 7 bases not matched to a gene. CDR1 and CDR2 from the germline V gene are SGHRS and YFSETQ. DNA for the CDR3: TGCGCCAGCAGCATTAGCGGGAGTTTCACCTACAATGAGCAGTTCTTC. Translation: CASSISGSFTYNEQFF.

V and J are TRBV30 and TRBJ2-7, with 10 bases fitting TRBD2. CDR3 length: 12 amino acids. Germline values: CDR1 GTSNPN, CDR2 SVGIG (reference sequence). The chain's CDR3 is CAGLAELYEQYF. CDR3 coding DNA: TGTGCTGGACTAGCGGAACTCTACGAGCAGTACTTC.

J is TRBJ2-7 and V is TRBV7-2, with D maybe TRBD2 (5 bases). Trimming left V 5 bases short and J 4 bases short, with 15 bases between. This CDR3 has 14 residues. Germline V gene sequence: CDR1 SGHTA, CDR2 FQGNSA. CDR3: CASSTNRLPYEQYF. For the CDR3, the DNA is TGTGCCAGCAGCACAAATCGACTACCATACGAGCAGTACTTC.

This sequence joins TRBV7-9 and TRBJ2-7, with D possibly matching TRBD2 (5 bases). Trimming removed 1 base from V and 7 bases from J, with 17 bases in between. The CDR3 extends over 15 amino acids. The germline gives CDR1 SEHNR, CDR2 FQNEAQ (reference sequence). CDR3 sequence: CASSLGGGSQEEQYV. CDR3 DNA sequence: TGTGCCAGCAGCTTAGGAGGTGGGAGTCAGGAAGAGCAGTACGTC.

This clone was detected only a few times. This chain links TRBV24-1 with TRBJ2-5, with D possibly being TRBD2 (6 bases). The CDR3 is 14 residues long. V lost 6 bases to trimming and J lost 5 bases, with 15 bases between them. Germline loops: CDR1 KGHDR, CDR2 SFDVKD. CDR3 nucleotide sequence: TGTGCCACCAGTAGAGCGGGCCCGGTTGAGACCCAGTACTTC. This translates into CATSRAGPVETQYF.

This rearrangement joins TRBV27 to TRBJ1-3, with TRBD1 as a possible D gene (6 bases). V lost 3 bases and J 4 bases, leaving 7 bases between the germline ends. The CDR3 contains 13 residues. Germline lookup yields CDR1 MNHEY and CDR2 SMNVEV (reference sequence). The CDR3 reads CASSFTGGNTIYF. CDR3 nucleotide sequence: TGTGCCAGCAGTTTTACAGGGGGAAACACCATATATTTT.

This chain links TRBV10-3 with TRBJ2-1, with TRBD2 identical over 9 bases. The CDR3 spans 14 residues. Losses at the gene ends were 10 bases for V and 1 base for J; bases not matched to a gene: 5. Germline CDR1 is ENHRY and CDR2 is SYGVKD. The DNA of the CDR3 is TGTGCCAGCCGTACTAGCGGGTCCTACAATGAGCAGTTCTTC. It translates to CASRTSGSYNEQFF.

The chain employs TRBV27 and TRBJ1-5, with 7 positions matching TRBD1. CDR1 MNHEY and CDR2 SMNVEV come from the germline V gene (reference sequence). The CDR3 length is 14 residues. The ends lost 3 bases at V and 4 bases at J; junction bases unmatched: 3. For the CDR3, the DNA is TGTGCCAGCAGTTTTGACAGGGCAAATCAGCCCCAGCATTTT. It specifies CASSFDRANQPQHF.

The chain has TRBV6-2 or TRBV6-3 and TRBJ2-2; 7 nucleotides line up with TRBD1. CDR1 MNHEY and CDR2 SVGEGT come from the germline V gene. Trimming removed 2 bases from V and 6 bases from J; junction bases left unmatched: 9. The CDR3 has 16 amino acids. The chain's CDR3 is CASSYGQAGAPGELFF. CDR3 in DNA: TGTGCCAGCAGTTACGGACAGGCGGGCGCACCCGGGGAGCTGTTTTTT.

The chain couples TRBV9 to TRBJ2-2, with 7 nucleotides matching TRBD1. J gave up 0 bases and V 8 bases, and 4 bases lay outside the gene matches. Looked up from germline, CDR1 is SGDLS and CDR2 is YYNGEE. The CDR3 length is 14 residues. The CDR3 sequence: CASRQGTNTGELFF. The CDR3 DNA is TGTGCCAGTCGACAGGGAACGAACACCGGGGAGCTGTTTTTT.

V is TRBV6-6 and J is TRBJ2-3; no clear D gene. CDR3 length: 14 amino acids. The V and J ends lost 5 bases and 5 bases respectively, with 14 bases between them. From germline, CDR1 is MNHNY and CDR2 SVGAGI (reference sequence). DNA for the CDR3: TGTGCCAGCAGTCCCATGGCTCCGCTAGATACGCAGTATTTT. Its translation is CASSPMAPLDTQYF.